This TCR beta chain was sequenced in a study of cytomegalovirus exposure and HLA in healthy donors. Study results and caveats: Most TCR sequences showed up rarely, but some public TCRs showed up in many donors. The study labeled 164 TCR beta chains cytomegalovirus-associated. Earlier analysis yielded a pattern in which most TCR beta V segments were productive about 90% or about 30% of the time.

This PCR relied on a set of 60 Vbeta primers and 13 Jbeta primers. The protocol was immunoSEQ multiplex PCR, while the TCRdb copy is restricted to in-frame clones and leaves out a portion. The sample carries over 120,000 clones, about 80% recorded once. Germline CDR1 reads SGHRS; CDR2 reads YFSETQ. The CDR3 covers 17 residues. With V trimmed by 3 bases and J by 4 bases, 15 bases remained unmatched. Regarding this clone: Its antigen is as yet unknown.

J is TRBJ2-7 and V is TRBV5-1, with 8 nucleotides matching TRBD2. The TCR was taken from a woman aged 55-70 years in good health and CMV-seropositive. The sequencing input was PBMCs. The CDR3 nucleotides read TGCGCCAGCAGCTCCGGCCCAGGGGCGGGAGGAAGTTACGAGCAGTACTTC. Protein: CASSSGPGAGGSYEQYF.